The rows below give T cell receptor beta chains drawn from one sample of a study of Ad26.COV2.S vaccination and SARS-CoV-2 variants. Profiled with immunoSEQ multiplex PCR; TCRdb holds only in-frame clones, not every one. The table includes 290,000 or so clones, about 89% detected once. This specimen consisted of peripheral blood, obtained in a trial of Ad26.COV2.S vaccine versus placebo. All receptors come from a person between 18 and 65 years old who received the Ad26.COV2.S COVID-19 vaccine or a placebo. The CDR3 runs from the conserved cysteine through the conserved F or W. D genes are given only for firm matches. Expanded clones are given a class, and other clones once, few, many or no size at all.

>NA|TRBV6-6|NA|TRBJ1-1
TGTGCCAGCAGTTACGTGGGGGGAGCTTTCTTT
CASSYVGGAFF
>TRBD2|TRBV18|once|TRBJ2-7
TGTGCCAGCTCGCCGACTAGCGGGGGCTACGAGCAGTACTTC
CASSPTSGGYEQYF
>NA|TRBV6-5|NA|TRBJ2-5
TGTGCCAGCAGTTACTCGATTCGGACAGTGGAGACCCAGTACTTC
CASSYSIRTVETQYF
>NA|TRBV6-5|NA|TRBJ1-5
TGTGCCAGCGCTAACCCCGGTGGGGGCAATCAGCCCCAGCATTTT
CASANPGGGNQPQHF
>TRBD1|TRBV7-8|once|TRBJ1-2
TGTGCCAGCGGACGGACAGGGGGCAACTATGGCTACACCTTC
CASGRTGGNYGYTF
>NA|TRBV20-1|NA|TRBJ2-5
TGCAGTGCTAGTATATCAGGTGGGCACGGAGAGACCCAGTACTTC
CSASISGGHGETQYF
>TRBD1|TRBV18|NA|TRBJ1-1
TGTGCCAGCTCACCAGGGACAGGTCTTCCGAACACTGAAGCTTTCTTT
CASSPGTGLPNTEAFF
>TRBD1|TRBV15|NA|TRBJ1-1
TGTGCCACCAGCAGAGGGGGACAGGGCCACACTGAAGCTTTCTTT
CATSRGGQGHTEAFF
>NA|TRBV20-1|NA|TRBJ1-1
TGCAGTGTATGGATTTCCCCAACGGCTTTCTTT
CSVWISPTAFF
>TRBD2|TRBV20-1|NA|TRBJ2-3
TGCAGTGCTAGTCTGCGGGGGGGGCCCCGCACAGATACGCAGTATTTT
CSASLRGGPRTDTQYF
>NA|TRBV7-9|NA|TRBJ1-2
TGTGCCAGCAGCTTCGCGGGGGCCTATGGCTACACCTTC
CASSFAGAYGYTF
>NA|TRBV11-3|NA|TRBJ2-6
TGTGCCAGCAGCCCCTATCCCACCTCTGGGGCCAACGTCCTGACTTTC
CASSPYPTSGANVLTF
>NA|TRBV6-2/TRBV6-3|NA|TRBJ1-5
TGTGCCAGCAGTTACTCCGGGCATCAGCCCCAGCATTTT
CASSYSGHQPQHF
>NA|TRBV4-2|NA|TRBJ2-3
TGTGCCAGCAGCCAAGCTGTTAGGGCAGGACCCGGGGATACGCAGTATTTT
CASSQAVRAGPGDTQYF
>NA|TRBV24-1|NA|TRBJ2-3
TGTGCCACCAGTGATTTGGGGTTGCCGGCTGATACGCAGTATTTT
CATSDLGLPADTQYF
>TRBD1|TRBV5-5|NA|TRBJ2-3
TGTGCCAGCAGCTTGGGTGGCAGGGGGCAAGATACGCAGTATTTT
CASSLGGRGQDTQYF
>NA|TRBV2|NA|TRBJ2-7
TGTGCCAGCAGTGAGTTGCCAAGGGGGGAGAGATACTTC
CASSELPRGERYF
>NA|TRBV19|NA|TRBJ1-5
TGTGCCAGTAGTATAAACGGGGGTAGCAATCAGCCCCAGCATTTT
CASSINGGSNQPQHF
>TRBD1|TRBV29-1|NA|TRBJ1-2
TGCAGCGTTGATCCCAGGGGGCGAGACGGCTACACCTTC
CSVDPRGRDGYTF
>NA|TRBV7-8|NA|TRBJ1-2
TGTGCCAGCAGCTTAGCAGGGGCCCCCTATGCCGGCACCTTC
CASSLAGAPYAGTF
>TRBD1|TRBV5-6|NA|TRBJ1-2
TGTGCCAGCAGGGTGGGACAGGGGATGGGCGGCTATGGCTACACCTTC
CASRVGQGMGGYGYTF
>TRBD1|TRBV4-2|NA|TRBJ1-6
TGTGCCAGCAGCCAAGTAGGGACAGTGATCCCACCCCTCCACTTT
CASSQVGTVIPPLHF
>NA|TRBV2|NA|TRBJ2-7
TGTGCCAGCAGTCCGGCCTACGAGCAGTACTTC
CASSPAYEQYF
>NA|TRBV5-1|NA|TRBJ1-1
TGCGCCAGCAGCTTGGGTGGGGGGCCTGGCACTGAAGCTTTCTTT
CASSLGGGPGTEAFF
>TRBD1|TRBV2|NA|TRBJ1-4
TGTGCCAGCAGACCGGGACAGGGATATTGGGATGAAAAACTGTTTTTT
CASRPGQGYWDEKLFF
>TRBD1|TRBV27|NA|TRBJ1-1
TGTGCCAGCAGAGACAGGGTAACGAACACTGAAGCTTTCTTT
CASRDRVTNTEAFF
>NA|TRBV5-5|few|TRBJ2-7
TGTGCCAGCAGCTTTTGGGGACCCTACGAGCAGTACTTC
CASSFWGPYEQYF